This T cell receptor (beta chain) came from a study of blood T cell repertoires in COVID-19. Study-level information: PBMCs, B-cell-depleted T cells, or T cells provided the cDNA or gDNA that made up the material.

As originally analysed: Amplifying reference gene primers gave estimates of nucleated cell counts. Clones were sequenced by immunoSEQ multiplex PCR, and TCRdb holds only the in-frame ones, with some missing. Clonal size and the V and J genes are those of that table, whereas D and trimming came from the DNA. The data hold under 150,000 clones, with 84% observed a single time. The study drew participants aged about 18 to 89 years from around 24 US areas. Cohorts were determined from participant-reported clinical history. The CDR3 runs 14 residues. Germline V gives CDR1 SQVTM, CDR2 ANQGSEA. V gave up 4 bases and J gave up 2 bases, with 12 bases separating them.

Sample: PBMCs or T cells enriched from blood (not recorded which). This TCR was recovered from a man aged 35 to 55 with acute COVID-19. This chain uses TRBV29-1 with TRBJ1-5; unclear D gene. The CDR3 coding sequence is TGCAGCGTTGCATCGGGGTTTGGCAATCAGCCCCAGCATTTT. Protein sequence: CSVASGFGNQPQHF. Together with reference TRBV29-1 and TRBJ1-5, the CDR3 gives the full variable domain: SAVISQKPSRDICQRGTSLTIQCQVDSQVTMMFWYRQQPGQSLTLIATANQGSEATYESGFVIDKFPISRPNLTFSTLTVSNMSPEDSSIYLCSVASGFGNQPQHFGDGTRLSIL.